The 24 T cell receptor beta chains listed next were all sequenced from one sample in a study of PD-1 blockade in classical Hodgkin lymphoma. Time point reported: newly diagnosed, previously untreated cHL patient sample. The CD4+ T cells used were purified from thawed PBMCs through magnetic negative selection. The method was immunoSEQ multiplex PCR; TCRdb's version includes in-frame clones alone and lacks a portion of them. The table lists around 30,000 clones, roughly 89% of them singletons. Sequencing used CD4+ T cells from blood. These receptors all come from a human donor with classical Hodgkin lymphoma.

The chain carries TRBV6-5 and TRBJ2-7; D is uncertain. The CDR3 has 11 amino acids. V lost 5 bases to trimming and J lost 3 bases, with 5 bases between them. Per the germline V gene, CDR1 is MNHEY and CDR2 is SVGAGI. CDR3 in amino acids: CASSRFYEQYF. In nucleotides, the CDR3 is TGTGCCAGCAGTAGGTTCTACGAGCAGTACTTC.

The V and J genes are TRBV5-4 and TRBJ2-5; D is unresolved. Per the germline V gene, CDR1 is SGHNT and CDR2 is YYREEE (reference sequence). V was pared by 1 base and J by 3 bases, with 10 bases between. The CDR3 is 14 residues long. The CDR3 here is CASSLPPTEETQYF. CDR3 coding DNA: TGTGCCAGCAGCTTGCCACCGACGGAAGAGACCCAGTACTTC.

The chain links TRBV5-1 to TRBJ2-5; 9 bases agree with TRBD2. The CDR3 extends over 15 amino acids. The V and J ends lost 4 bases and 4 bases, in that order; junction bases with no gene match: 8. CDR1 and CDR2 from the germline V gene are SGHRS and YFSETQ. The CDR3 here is CASSLVAGVVETQYF. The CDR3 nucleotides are TGCGCCAGCAGCCTTGTAGCGGGAGTTGTAGAGACCCAGTACTTC.

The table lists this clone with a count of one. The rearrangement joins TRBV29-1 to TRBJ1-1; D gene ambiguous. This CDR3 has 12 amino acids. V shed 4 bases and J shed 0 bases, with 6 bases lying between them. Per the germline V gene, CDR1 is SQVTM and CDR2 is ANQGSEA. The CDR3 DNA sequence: TGCAGCGTTGGGACGGTGAACACTGAAGCTTTCTTT. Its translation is CSVGTVNTEAFF.

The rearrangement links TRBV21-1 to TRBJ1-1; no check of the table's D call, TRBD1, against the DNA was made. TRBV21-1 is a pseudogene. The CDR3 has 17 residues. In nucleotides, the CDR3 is TGTGCCAGCAGCAAAGTAGATTTCTGGGGGCCGAACACTGAAGCTTTCTTT. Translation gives CASSKVDFWGPNTEAFF.

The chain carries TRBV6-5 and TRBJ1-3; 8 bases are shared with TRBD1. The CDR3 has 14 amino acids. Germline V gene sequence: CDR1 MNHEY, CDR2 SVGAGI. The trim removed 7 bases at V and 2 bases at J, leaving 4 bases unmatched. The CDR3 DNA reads TGTGCCAGCAAATTGGACAGGGCTGGAAACACCATATATTTT. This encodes CASKLDRAGNTIYF.

This CDR3 reads CATSRGPADTQYF. CDR3 DNA sequence: TGTGCCACCAGCAGGGGCCCGGCGGATACGCAGTATTTT. The chain carries TRBV15 and TRBJ2-3; D gene uncertain. The CDR3 sequence is 13 residues long. Germline V lookup: CDR1 LNHNV, CDR2 YYDKDF (reference sequence). The germline V and J ends were trimmed by 3 bases and 6 bases, with 10 bases remaining between them.

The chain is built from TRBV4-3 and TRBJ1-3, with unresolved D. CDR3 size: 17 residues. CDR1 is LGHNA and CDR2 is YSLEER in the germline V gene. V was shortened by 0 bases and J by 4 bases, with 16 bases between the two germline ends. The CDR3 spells CASSQDKTGTYGNTIYF. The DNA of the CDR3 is TGCGCCAGCAGCCAAGATAAGACGGGAACGTACGGAAACACCATATATTTT.

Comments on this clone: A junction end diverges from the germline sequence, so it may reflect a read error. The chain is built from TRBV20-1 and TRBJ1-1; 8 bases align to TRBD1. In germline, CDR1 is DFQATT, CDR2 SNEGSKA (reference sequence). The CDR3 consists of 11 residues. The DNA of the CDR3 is TGCAGTGTCCCGAACCGGGACAGGCGTCTGTTT. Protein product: CSVPNRDRRLF.

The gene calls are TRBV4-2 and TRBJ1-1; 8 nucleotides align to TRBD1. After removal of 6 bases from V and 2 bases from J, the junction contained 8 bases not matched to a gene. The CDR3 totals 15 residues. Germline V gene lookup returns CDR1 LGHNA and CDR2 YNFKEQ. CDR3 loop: CASRDRVKGNTEAFF. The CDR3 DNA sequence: TGTGCCAGCAGGGACAGGGTAAAAGGAAACACTGAAGCTTTCTTT.

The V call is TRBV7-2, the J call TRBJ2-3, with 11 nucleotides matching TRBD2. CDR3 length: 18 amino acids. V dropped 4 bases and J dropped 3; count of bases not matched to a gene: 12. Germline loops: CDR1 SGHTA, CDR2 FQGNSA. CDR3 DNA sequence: TGTGCCAGCAGCTCCCCGGGTAGTAGCGGGAGGGTGACAGATACGCAGTATTTT. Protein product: CASSSPGSSGRVTDTQYF.

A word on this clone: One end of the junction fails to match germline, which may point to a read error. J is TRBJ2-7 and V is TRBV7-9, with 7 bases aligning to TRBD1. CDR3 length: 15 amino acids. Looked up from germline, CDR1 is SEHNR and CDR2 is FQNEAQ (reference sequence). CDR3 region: CASSLDRVVHYEQYF. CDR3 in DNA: TGTGCCAGCAGTTTAGACAGGGTGGTACATTACGAGCAGTACTTC. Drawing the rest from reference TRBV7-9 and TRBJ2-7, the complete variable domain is DTGVSQNPRHKITKRGQNVTFRCDPISEHNRLYWYRQTLGQGPEFLTYFQNEAQLEKSRLLSDRFSAERPKGSFSTLEIQRTEQGDSAMYLCASSLDRVVHYEQYFGPGTRLTVT.

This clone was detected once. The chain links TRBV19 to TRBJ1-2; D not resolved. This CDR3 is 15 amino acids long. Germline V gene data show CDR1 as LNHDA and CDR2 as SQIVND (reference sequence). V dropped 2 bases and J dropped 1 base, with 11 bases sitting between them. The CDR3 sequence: CASSITGRNNYGYTF. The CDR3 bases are TGTGCCAGTAGTATAACCGGGCGGAATAACTATGGCTACACCTTC.

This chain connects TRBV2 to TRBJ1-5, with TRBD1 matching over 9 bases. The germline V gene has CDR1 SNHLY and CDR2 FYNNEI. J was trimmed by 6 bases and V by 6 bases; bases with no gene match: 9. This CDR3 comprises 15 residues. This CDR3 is CASRTGQGYGQPQHF. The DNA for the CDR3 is TGTGCCAGCAGGACGGGACAGGGCTATGGTCAGCCCCAGCATTTT.

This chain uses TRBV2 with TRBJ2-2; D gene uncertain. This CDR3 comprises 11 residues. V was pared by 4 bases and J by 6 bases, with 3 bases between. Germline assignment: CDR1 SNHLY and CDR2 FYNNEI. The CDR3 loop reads CASSGAGELFF. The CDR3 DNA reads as TGTGCCAGCAGTGGGGCCGGGGAGCTGTTTTTT.

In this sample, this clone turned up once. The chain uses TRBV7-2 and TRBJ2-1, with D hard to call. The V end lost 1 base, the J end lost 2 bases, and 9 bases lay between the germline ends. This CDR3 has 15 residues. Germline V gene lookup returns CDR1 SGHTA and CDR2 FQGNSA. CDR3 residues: CASSLGSSPYNEQFF. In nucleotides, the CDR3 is TGTGCCAGCAGCTTAGGTTCGAGTCCCTACAATGAGCAGTTCTTC.

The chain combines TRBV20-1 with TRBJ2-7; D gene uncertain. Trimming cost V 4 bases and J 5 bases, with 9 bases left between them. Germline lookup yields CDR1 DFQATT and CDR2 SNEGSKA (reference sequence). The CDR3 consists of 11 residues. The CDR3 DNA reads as TGCAGTGCTACGGCCCCCCACGAGCAGTACTTC. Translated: CSATAPHEQYF.

In DNA form, the CDR3 reads TGTGCCAGCAGTGCGTCGGACAGGGGCGTCTATGGCTACACCTTC. Encoded protein: CASSASDRGVYGYTF. The genes are TRBV28 and TRBJ1-2; 9 nucleotides align to TRBD1. The CDR3 has 15 residues. Germline loops: CDR1 MDHEN, CDR2 SYDVKM. With V trimmed by 5 bases and J by 4 bases, 8 bases remained unmatched.

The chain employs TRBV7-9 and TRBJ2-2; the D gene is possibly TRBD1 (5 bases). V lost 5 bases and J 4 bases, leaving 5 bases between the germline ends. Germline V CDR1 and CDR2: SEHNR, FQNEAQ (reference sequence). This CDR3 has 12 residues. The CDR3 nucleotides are TGTGCCAGCAGCAGGGGCACCGGGGAGCTGTTTTTT. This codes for CASSRGTGELFF.

DNA for the CDR3: TGTGCCTGGAGTAGGGAGGGCTACACCTTC. Translated: CAWSREGYTF. The chain employs TRBV30 and TRBJ1-2; D is unclear. This CDR3 spans 10 amino acids. The V gene lost 2 bases and the J gene lost 8 bases, with 6 bases spanning the gap. The germline V gene has CDR1 GTSNPN and CDR2 SVGIG (reference sequence).

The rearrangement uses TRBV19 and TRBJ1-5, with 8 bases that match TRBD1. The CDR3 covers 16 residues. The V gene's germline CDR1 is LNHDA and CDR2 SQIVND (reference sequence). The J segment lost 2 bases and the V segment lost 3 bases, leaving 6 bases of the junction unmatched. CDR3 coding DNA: TGTGCCAGTAGTATTAGCAGGGGGCGCGGCAATCAGCCCCAGCATTTT. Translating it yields CASSISRGRGNQPQHF.

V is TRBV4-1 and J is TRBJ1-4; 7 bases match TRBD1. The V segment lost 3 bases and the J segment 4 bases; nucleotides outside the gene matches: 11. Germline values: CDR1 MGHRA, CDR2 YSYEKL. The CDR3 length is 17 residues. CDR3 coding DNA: TGCGCCAGCAGCCATACTCGCCAGACAGGGAGTAATGAAAAACTGTTTTTT. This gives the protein CASSHTRQTGSNEKLFF.

Written as DNA, the CDR3 is TGTGCCATCAGTGAGGGGTTTGAAGCTTTCTTT. It codes for CAISEGFEAFF. The rearrangement links TRBV10-3 to TRBJ1-1, with D unclear. Germline V gives CDR1 ENHRY, CDR2 SYGVKD. With 2 bases removed from V and 7 bases from J, the gap between germline ends came to 5 bases. The CDR3 extends over 11 amino acids.

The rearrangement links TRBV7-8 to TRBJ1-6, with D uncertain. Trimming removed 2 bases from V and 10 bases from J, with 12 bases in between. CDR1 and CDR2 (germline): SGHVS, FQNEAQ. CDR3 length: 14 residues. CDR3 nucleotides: TGTGCCAGCAGCTTACGACGGGTAGGATCACCCCTCCACTTT. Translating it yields CASSLRRVGSPLHF.